The T cell receptor beta chain described here comes from a study of CD8 T cells in Susac syndrome (dated 2019 in TCRdb). With respect to the entire study: Repertoire sequencing was used to test whether CD8+ T cell activation and differentiation in Susac syndrome was antigen driven. What the research found in general, with its limitations: The TCR sequencing and HLA analysis was acknowledged to have included a relatively small number of individuals.

Peripheral blood CD8+ and CD4+ T cells from healthy donors, Susac syndrome patients and multiple sclerosis patients were profiled using high-throughput TCR beta sequencing. Healthy donors were included as age- and sex-matched controls. Bulk CD8+ and CD4+ T cells were purified by magnetic negative isolation, whereas CD8+ TEMRA cells were enriched by FACS. Blood was drawn into EDTA tubes, processed within 24 hours, and PBMCs were isolated by density gradient centrifugation. PBMCs intended for TCR sequencing were cryopreserved in liquid nitrogen and thawed later in a water bath at 37 degrees C. Purity of sorted or isolated CD4+, CD8+ and CD8+ TEMRA cells was at least 90%. In regard to this clonotype: Its antigen is unknown. No much larger clone is present one base from it, and per-base qualities are unavailable.

RNA was extracted with the RNeasy kit and roughly 0.5 to 1 ug was reverse transcribed using random hexamers. TCR beta CDR3 regions were amplified with the immunoSEQ multiplex PCR assay covering 54 Vbeta and 13 Jbeta segments. To correct PCR amplification bias, a synthetic template baseline was used for both primer optimization and computational correction. As for the authors' bioinformatics: Reads were assigned to V, D and J genes according to IMGT and analyzed in immunoSEQ Analyzer, with only productive sequences retained. To calculate clonality, Shannon entropy was normalized by log2 of the number of productive unique sequences and then subtracted from one. For each patient and control, public and private clones were evaluated within the 100 most prevalent clones. A clone was defined as Susac-specific if it was absent from the healthy and MS cohorts, from 1052 published viral clones and from other ImmuneACCESS disease sequences. TCRdb reworked the public reads: Q25 trimming with fastp, MiXCR clone assembly, productive beta chains retained. Rows merge per CDR3 protein into single entries with the most common DNA and genes. These V and J calls rely on TCRdb rather than the paper's analysis. This sample gives around 160,000 distinct CDR3 sequences in total; about 93% of them show up just once. Around 0.13% of the sample lies in the top ten.

The V end loses 6 bases and the J end loses 8 bases, and a stretch of 19 bases separates them. The CDR3 has 14 amino acids, counting the end cysteine and phenylalanine. The read is trimmed to its CDR3 DNA, 42 bases read in frame from base 1. The CDR1 and CDR2 encoded by the germline V gene are MNHEY and SVGAGI. This receptor was taken from a human donor in good health. The chain is encoded by TRBV6-5 joined to TRBJ1-2; tentative D gene TRBD1, with 6 bases matching. Sequenced sample: CD4+ T cells from PBMCs. The bases read TGTGCCAGCAGGATCGGTAGGGGGTCCACCGGCTACACCTTC. It codes for CASRIGRGSTGYTF.